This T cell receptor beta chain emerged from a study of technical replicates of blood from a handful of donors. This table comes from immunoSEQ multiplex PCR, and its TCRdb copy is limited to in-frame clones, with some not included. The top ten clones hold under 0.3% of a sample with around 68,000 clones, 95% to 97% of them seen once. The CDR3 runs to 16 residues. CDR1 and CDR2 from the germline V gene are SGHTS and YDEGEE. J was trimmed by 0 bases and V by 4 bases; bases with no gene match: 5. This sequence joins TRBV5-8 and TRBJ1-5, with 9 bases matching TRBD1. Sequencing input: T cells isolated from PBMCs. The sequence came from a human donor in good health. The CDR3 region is CASSLPDRGSNQPQHF. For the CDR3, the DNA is TGTGCCAGCAGCCTACCGGACAGGGGTAGCAATCAGCCCCAGCATTTT.